This T cell receptor (beta chain) was identified during a study of T cells in Graves' hyperthyroidism and ophthalmopathy. The CDR3 is made up of 14 amino acids. Trimming left V 5 bases short and J 1 base short, with 12 bases between. Germline-derived CDR1 and CDR2 are SGDLS and YYNGEE. The investigators amplified TCR beta CDR3 regions from RNA transcripts. TCR CDR3 underwent first-round RT-PCR with the HTBI primer set. TCRdb processed the multiplex PCR reads anew with MiXCR; each CDR3 protein has one entry. The sample lists about 420,000 distinct CDR3 sequences, 15% to 19% occurring once. This clonotype appeared many times.

Sequencing input: blood. The rearrangement joins TRBV9 to TRBJ1-1, with D possibly matching TRBD1 (5 bases). The clonotype was recovered from a woman aged 18-29 years with Graves' hyperthyroidism. In DNA form, the CDR3 reads TGTGCCAGCAGTTATAGACAGACGAACACTGAAGCTTTCTTT. Its translation: CASSYRQTNTEAFF.